The 30 T cell receptor beta chains reported below all come from one sample, sequenced in a study of blood T cells in healthy people across ages. The authors ran a second PCR of roughly 6 to 12 cycles using a sample-barcoded 5' primer and a J-beta primer mix. From the 5' RACE reads, TCRdb called clonotypes with MiXCR, one entry per CDR3 protein. The table lists about 800,000 distinct CDR3 sequences, roughly 25% of them singletons. The sample was also reused in another study, on T cells of mothers and their children.

The specimen sequenced was blood. These receptors were collected from a boy younger than 18 in good health.

The chain joins TRBV24-1 to TRBJ2-5, with 8 bases fitting TRBD1. The germline V gene has CDR1 KGHDR and CDR2 SFDVKD. The CDR3 loop spans 15 amino acids. J lost 5 bases, V lost 4 bases, and 8 bases had no gene match. The chain's CDR3 is CATSDPRGPEETQYF. The CDR3 coding sequence is TGTGCCACCAGTGACCCCAGGGGGCCGGAGGAGACCCAGTACTTC.

The CDR3 DNA is TGTGCCAGCAGTCCACACACAGGGGGCAGCGAAAAACTGTTTTTT. Amino acid sequence: CASSPHTGGSEKLFF. The chain combines TRBV28 with TRBJ1-4; 9 bases map to TRBD1. V shed 5 bases, J shed 8 bases, and the junction held 9 bases outside the gene matches. Germline CDR1 reads MDHEN; CDR2 reads SYDVKM. The CDR3 has 15 residues.

In this sample, this clonotype turned up a few times. This sequence joins TRBV5-1 and TRBJ1-1, with 10 bases that match TRBD1. The CDR3 has 15 residues. Germline-derived CDR1 and CDR2 are SGHRS and YFSETQ. V shed 2 bases, J shed 3 bases, and the junction held 4 bases outside the gene matches. The CDR3 coding sequence is TGCGCCAGCAGCTTAGGGACAGGGGAAGACACTGAAGCTTTCTTT. Its translation: CASSLGTGEDTEAFF.

The chain joins TRBV20-1 to TRBJ2-2; D gene unclear. The V gene lost 0 bases and the J gene lost 2 bases, with 13 bases spanning the gap. Germline V gene data show CDR1 as DFQATT and CDR2 as SNEGSKA (reference sequence). The CDR3 is 16 amino acids. CDR3 DNA sequence: TGCAGTGCTAGAGACCCACGAACACTAAACACCGGGGAGCTGTTTTTT. It is translated as CSARDPRTLNTGELFF.

The chain couples TRBV29-1 to TRBJ2-5, with a weak D call TRBD2 (6 bases). Trimming took 4 bases from V and 5 from J, leaving 11 bases between them. In germline, CDR1 is SQVTM, CDR2 ANQGSEA. The CDR3 runs 12 residues. The CDR3 nucleotides read TGCAGCGTTGGGGGGGAATTTGAGACCCAGTACTTC. Translated: CSVGGEFETQYF.

This clonotype was observed a handful of times. The V call is TRBV5-5, the J call TRBJ2-5; either TRBD1 or TRBD2 may fit D (6 bases each). The CDR3 loop spans 17 amino acids. Between the trimmed V and J ends, which lost 0 bases and 3 bases, there was a span of 18 bases. CDR1 and CDR2 from the germline V gene are SGHKS and YYEKEE (reference sequence). The CDR3 spells CASSLGGMGGREETQYF. CDR3 nucleotides: TGTGCCAGCAGCTTGGGGGGGATGGGGGGCCGAGAAGAGACCCAGTACTTC.

In this sample, this clonotype turned up a few times. The junction departs from germline at one end; a sequencing error may be responsible. CDR3 sequence reads: CASSSDYEQHF. The CDR3 bases are TGTGCCAGCAGTTCGGACTACGAGCAGCACTTC. J is TRBJ2-7 and V is TRBV6-2 or TRBV6-3, with D perhaps TRBD2 (6 bases). In germline, CDR1 is MNHEY, CDR2 SVGEGT. The CDR3 totals 11 residues.

This clonotype turned up a few times. J is TRBJ1-6 and V is TRBV27; unclear D gene. The CDR3 length is 20 residues. V lost 8 bases and J lost 0, with 26 bases in between. From germline, CDR1 is MNHEY and CDR2 SMNVEV (reference sequence). As DNA, the CDR3 is TGTGCCAGCGAATTTAATAAGCCTCTGCAGCTGTGCTCCTATAATTCACCCCTCCACTTT. It specifies CASEFNKPLQLCSYNSPLHF.

The rearrangement links TRBV9 to TRBJ1-1, with D perhaps TRBD1 (5 bases). Germline V gene sequence: CDR1 SGDLS, CDR2 YYNGEE. V lost 0 bases, J lost 4 bases, and 10 bases lay in between. The CDR3 spans 14 residues. CDR3 sequence: CASSVGGGSTEAFF. The CDR3 DNA sequence: TGTGCCAGCAGCGTAGGGGGGGGAAGCACTGAAGCTTTCTTT.

This clonotype was recorded a few times. This chain uses TRBV28 with TRBJ2-4; no reliable D call. The CDR3 sequence is 15 residues long. From germline, CDR1 is MDHEN and CDR2 SYDVKM. Trimming removed 2 bases from V and 3 bases from J, with 11 bases in between. CDR3 nucleotide sequence: TGTGCCAGCAGTTTAGGGCGCCTTGGCAAAAACATTCAGTACTTC. This translates into CASSLGRLGKNIQYF. Filled out from reference TRBV28 and TRBJ2-4, the complete variable domain reads DVKVTQSSRYLVKRTGEKVFLECVQDMDHENMFWYRQDPGLGLRLIYFSYDVKMKEKGDIPEGYSVSREKKERFSLILESASTNQTSMYLCASSLGRLGKNIQYFGAGTRLSVL.

The rearrangement uses TRBV7-2 and TRBJ1-1; tentatively, D is TRBD1 (5 bases). The CDR3 extends over 14 amino acids. V was trimmed by 2 bases and J by 1 base, leaving 8 bases between them. Per the germline V gene, CDR1 is SGHTA and CDR2 is FQGNSA. CDR3 DNA: TGTGCCAGCAGCTTAATGAGGGGGAACACTGAAGCTTTCTTT. It encodes CASSLMRGNTEAFF.

This clonotype appeared many times. The genes are TRBV7-2 and TRBJ2-7, with unresolved D. V was shortened by 6 bases and J by 3 bases, with 6 bases between the two germline ends. The CDR3 spans 11 residues. Germline V gene data show CDR1 as SGHTA and CDR2 as FQGNSA. The CDR3 DNA reads as TGTGCCAGCAGTTTCCTCTACGAGCAGTACTTC. Translation gives CASSFLYEQYF.

In its sample, this clonotype was seen a few times. The J gene is TRBJ2-2, the V gene TRBV6-2 or TRBV6-3; 12 nucleotides align to TRBD1. J lost 2 bases, V lost 7 bases, and 17 bases had no gene match. The CDR3 extends over 20 amino acids. CDR1 MNHEY and CDR2 SVGEGT come from the germline V gene. This CDR3 reads CASNFNTRDRGLGNTGELFF. As DNA, the CDR3 is TGTGCCAGCAACTTTAATACACGGGACAGGGGGCTCGGTAACACCGGGGAGCTGTTTTTT.

This clonotype was counted many times. This sequence joins TRBV29-1 and TRBJ2-7; 11 nucleotides match TRBD1. Germline V gene data show CDR1 as SQVTM and CDR2 as ANQGSEA. There are 17 residues in the CDR3. V shed 3 bases and J 4 bases; nucleotides not matched to a gene: 14. The CDR3 DNA reads as TGCAGCGTTGATTGTCTGGAAACCGGGACAGGGGGGTACGAGCAGTACTTC. As protein: CSVDCLETGTGGYEQYF.

DNA for the CDR3: TGCAGCGTAGTCAGGGAAGAGACCCAGTACTTC. It yields the protein CSVVREETQYF. The chain employs TRBV29-1 and TRBJ2-7; the D gene is possibly TRBD1 (5 bases). The assigned J gene may be wrong: the sequence end matches TRBJ2-5 better. Germline V gene data show CDR1 as SQVTM and CDR2 as ANQGSEA. The CDR3 sequence is 11 residues long.

V and J are TRBV12-3 or TRBV12-4 and TRBJ2-5; TRBD1 or TRBD2 may be the D gene (5 bases each). Matching the DNA end better, TRBJ2-1 makes the J call doubtful. The CDR3 is 12 residues long. The CDR3 reads CACTRGGNEQFF. The CDR3 nucleotides are TGTGCCTGTACTAGGGGTGGCAATGAGCAGTTCTTC.

A few counts support this clonotype. The rearrangement links TRBV7-2 to TRBJ2-7, with a tentative D call TRBD2 (7 bases). The V gene lost 4 bases and the J gene lost 1 base, with 14 bases spanning the gap. The length of the CDR3 is 15 residues. Per germline, CDR1 SGHTA and CDR2 FQGNSA. The CDR3 region has the DNA TGTGCCAGCAGCTCAAAACAGGGAGGGTCCTACGAGCAGTACTTC. As protein: CASSSKQGGSYEQYF.

DNA for the CDR3: TGTGCCAGCAGCTTATTTCCGGCGCTCTACAATGAGCAGTTCTTC. Residues: CASSLFPALYNEQFF. The chain recombines TRBV7-2 with TRBJ2-1, with no clear D. Germline V CDR1 and CDR2: SGHTA, FQGNSA. This CDR3 contains 15 residues. With 2 bases removed from V and 3 bases from J, the gap between germline ends came to 11 bases.

This clonotype was found a few times. This chain joins TRBV7-2 and TRBJ2-3, with 7 bases that match TRBD2. Germline V lookup: CDR1 SGHTA, CDR2 FQGNSA. This CDR3 has 18 amino acids. The V segment lost 1 base and the J segment 2 bases; nucleotides outside the gene matches: 12. The chain's CDR3 is CASSLEASPSGLTDTQYF. In DNA, the CDR3 is TGTGCCAGCAGCTTAGAGGCTTCGCCTAGCGGTCTCACAGATACGCAGTATTTT.

The chain recombines TRBV6-1 with TRBJ2-3; unclear D gene. CDR1 MNHNS and CDR2 SASEGT come from the germline V gene. CDR3 length equals 15 residues. Trimming left V 4 bases short and J 2 bases short, with 13 bases between. The CDR3 protein is CASSGVSGTTDTQYF. The CDR3 nucleotides read TGTGCCAGCAGTGGGGTTTCTGGAACCACAGATACGCAGTATTTT.

J is TRBJ2-6 and V is TRBV7-9; TRBD1 matches 8 bases. CDR1 SEHNR and CDR2 FQNEAQ come from the germline V gene (reference sequence). Germline trimming cut 5 bases from V and 11 bases from J; bases unmatched to any gene: 8. This CDR3 is 14 amino acids long. The CDR3 protein is CASSPDRVTYVLTF. In DNA, the CDR3 is TGTGCCAGCAGCCCGGACAGGGTCACATACGTCCTGACTTTC.

This sequence joins TRBV11-3 and TRBJ2-7; TRBD1 is a possible D gene (6 bases). Deletions cut 0 bases from V and 3 bases from J, with 9 bases between. This CDR3 comprises 14 residues. CDR1 and CDR2 from the germline V gene are SGHNT and YENEEA. The CDR3 nucleotides are TGTGCCAGCAGCTTAGACGGGACAAACTACGAGCAGTACTTC. Its translation is CASSLDGTNYEQYF.

The chain has TRBV7-2 and TRBJ2-7, with 8 positions matching TRBD1. From germline, CDR1 is SGHTA and CDR2 FQGNSA. V was clipped by 6 bases and J by 6 bases; unmatched bases: 10. This CDR3 has 14 residues. The CDR3 spells CASSSYRGSFEQYF. The CDR3 coding sequence is TGTGCCAGCAGTTCTTACAGGGGGTCTTTCGAGCAGTACTTC.

The chain links TRBV4-1 to TRBJ2-5, with D tentatively TRBD2 (7 bases). The DNA end is a closer match to TRBJ2-1, so the J assignment may be wrong. CDR1 is MGHRA and CDR2 is YSYEKL in the germline V gene. The CDR3 is made up of 18 amino acids. CDR3 in amino acids: CASSPRSIRGRAHNEQFF. Written as DNA, the CDR3 is TGCGCCAGCAGCCCGAGGTCAATAAGGGGGAGGGCGCACAATGAGCAGTTCTTC.

This clonotype was seen more than once but under ten times. The genes are TRBV7-9 and TRBJ1-1, with 8 bases that match TRBD1. CDR1 and CDR2 (germline): SEHNR, FQNEAQ (reference sequence). V gave up 3 bases and J gave up 0 bases; unmatched junction bases: 3. The CDR3 length is 15 residues. CDR3 in DNA: TGTGCCAGCAGCTTCGGACAGGGCATGAACACTGAAGCTTTCTTT. It specifies CASSFGQGMNTEAFF. The variable domain in full, with the rest retrieved from reference TRBV7-9 and TRBJ1-1, is DTGVSQNPRHKITKRGQNVTFRCDPISEHNRLYWYRQTLGQGPEFLTYFQNEAQLEKSRLLSDRFSAERPKGSFSTLEIQRTEQGDSAMYLCASSFGQGMNTEAFFGQGTRLTVV.

The chain has TRBV7-6 and TRBJ2-3, with D hard to call. Trimming pared 5 bases from V and 6 bases from J, leaving 9 bases between. Germline CDR1 and CDR2: SGHVS and FNYEAQ. This CDR3 comprises 12 residues. The DNA of the CDR3 is TGTGCCAGCAGCCCAGCGAGCGATACGCAGTATTTT. As protein: CASSPASDTQYF.

The chain uses TRBV29-1 and TRBJ2-5; D gene ambiguous. Trimming removed 6 bases at V and 6 bases at J, with 20 bases between. CDR1 SQVTM and CDR2 ANQGSEA come from the germline V gene. The CDR3 runs 14 residues. For the CDR3, the DNA is TGCAGCGTCACCCCGATCGGGCCTTCGCAGACCCAGTACTTC. Its translation: CSVTPIGPSQTQYF.

This rearrangement joins TRBV20-1 to TRBJ2-5, with D possibly being TRBD1 or TRBD2 (5 bases each). The J call is uncertain, as TRBJ2-7 better fits the DNA end. There are 13 residues in the CDR3. Germline lookup yields CDR1 DFQATT and CDR2 SNEGSKA (reference sequence). CDR3 bases: TGCAGTGCGCGCGCGTGGATGGGGGACGAGCAGTACTTC. Amino acid sequence: CSARAWMGDEQYF.

The chain employs TRBV28 and TRBJ1-4; tentatively, D is TRBD1 (5 bases). Germline V CDR1 and CDR2: MDHEN, SYDVKM. This CDR3 contains 14 residues. Trimming pared 5 bases from V and 5 bases from J, leaving 12 bases between. The CDR3 DNA reads TGTGCCAGCAGTCCGGGGCTGATAAATGAAAAACTGTTTTTT. Translating it yields CASSPGLINEKLFF.

About this clonotype itself: Since a much larger clone is just one base distant, this may be a read error. Since no conserved phenylalanine or tryptophan closes the CDR3, a read error is the likely cause. This sequence joins TRBV4-3 and TRBJ1-4; no clear D gene. Trimming cost V 8 bases and J 6 bases, with 10 bases left between them. The germline V gene has CDR1 LGHNA and CDR2 YSLEER. The CDR3 sequence is 12 residues long. The chain's CDR3 is CASAGEDEKLFC. The CDR3 DNA follows: TGCGCCAGCGCCGGGGAGGATGAAAAACTGTTTTGT.